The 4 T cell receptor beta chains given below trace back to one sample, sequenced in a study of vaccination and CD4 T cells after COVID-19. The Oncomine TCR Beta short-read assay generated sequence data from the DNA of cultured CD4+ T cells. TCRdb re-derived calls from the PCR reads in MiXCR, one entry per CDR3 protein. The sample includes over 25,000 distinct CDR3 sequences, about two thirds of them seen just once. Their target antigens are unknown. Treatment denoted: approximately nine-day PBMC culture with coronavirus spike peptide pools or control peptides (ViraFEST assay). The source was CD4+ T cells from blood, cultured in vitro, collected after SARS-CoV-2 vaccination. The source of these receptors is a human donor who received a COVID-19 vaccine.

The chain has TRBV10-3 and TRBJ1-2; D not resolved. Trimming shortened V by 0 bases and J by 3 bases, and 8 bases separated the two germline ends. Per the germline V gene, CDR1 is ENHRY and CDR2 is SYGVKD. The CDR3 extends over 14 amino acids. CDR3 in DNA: TGTGCCATCAGTGAGTCGGGAAGGGACTATGGCTACACCTTC. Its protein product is CAISESGRDYGYTF.

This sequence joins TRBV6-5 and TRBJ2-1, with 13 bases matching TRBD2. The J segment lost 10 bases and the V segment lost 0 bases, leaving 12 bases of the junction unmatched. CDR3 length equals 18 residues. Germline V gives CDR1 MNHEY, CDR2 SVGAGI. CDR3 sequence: CASSYSIRTSGGAWEQFF. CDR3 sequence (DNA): TGTGCCAGCAGTTACTCGATTAGAACTAGCGGGGGGGCATGGGAGCAGTTCTTC.

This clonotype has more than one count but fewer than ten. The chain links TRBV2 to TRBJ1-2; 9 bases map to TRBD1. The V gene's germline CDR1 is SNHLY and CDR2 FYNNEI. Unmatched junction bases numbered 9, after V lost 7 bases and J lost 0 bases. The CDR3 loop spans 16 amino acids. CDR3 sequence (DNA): TGTGCCAGCAAACTCGACAGGGGGACTACTAACTATGGCTACACCTTC. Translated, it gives CASKLDRGTTNYGYTF.

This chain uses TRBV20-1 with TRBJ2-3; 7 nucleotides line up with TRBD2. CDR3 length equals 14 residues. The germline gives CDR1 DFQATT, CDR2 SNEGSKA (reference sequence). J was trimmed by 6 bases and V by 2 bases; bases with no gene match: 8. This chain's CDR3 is CSARFRLAGDTQYF. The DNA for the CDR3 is TGCAGTGCTAGATTCCGACTAGCAGGCGATACGCAGTATTTT.